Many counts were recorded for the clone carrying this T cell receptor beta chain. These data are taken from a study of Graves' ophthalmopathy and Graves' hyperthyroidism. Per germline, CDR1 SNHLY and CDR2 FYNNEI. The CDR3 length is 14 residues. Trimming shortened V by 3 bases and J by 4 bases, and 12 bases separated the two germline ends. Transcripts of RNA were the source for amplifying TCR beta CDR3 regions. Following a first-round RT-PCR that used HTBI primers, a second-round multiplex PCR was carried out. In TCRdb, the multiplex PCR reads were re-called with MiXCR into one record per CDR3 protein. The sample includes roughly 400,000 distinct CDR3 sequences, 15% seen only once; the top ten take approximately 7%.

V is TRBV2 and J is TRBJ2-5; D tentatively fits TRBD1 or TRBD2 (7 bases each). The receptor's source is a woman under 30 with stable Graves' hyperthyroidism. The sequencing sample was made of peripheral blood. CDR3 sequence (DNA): TGTGCCAGCAGTGAGTCAGGGGGGGGAGAGACCCAGTACTTC. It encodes CASSESGGGETQYF.